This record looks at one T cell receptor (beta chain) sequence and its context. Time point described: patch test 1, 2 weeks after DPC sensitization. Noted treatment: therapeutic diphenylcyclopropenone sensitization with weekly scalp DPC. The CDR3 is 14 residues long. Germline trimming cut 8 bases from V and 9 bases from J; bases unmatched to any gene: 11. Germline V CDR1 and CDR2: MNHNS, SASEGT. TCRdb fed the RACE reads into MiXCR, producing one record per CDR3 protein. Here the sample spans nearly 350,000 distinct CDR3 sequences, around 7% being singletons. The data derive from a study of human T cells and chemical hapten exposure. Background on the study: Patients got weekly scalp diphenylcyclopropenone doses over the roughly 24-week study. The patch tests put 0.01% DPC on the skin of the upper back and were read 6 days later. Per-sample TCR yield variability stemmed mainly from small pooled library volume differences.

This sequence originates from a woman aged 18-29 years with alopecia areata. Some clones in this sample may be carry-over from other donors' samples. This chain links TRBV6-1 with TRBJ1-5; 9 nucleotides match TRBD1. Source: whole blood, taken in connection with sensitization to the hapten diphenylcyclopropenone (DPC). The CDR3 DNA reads TGTGCCAGCGGAGGACAGGGGACCCTTCGGCCCCAGCATTTT. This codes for CASGGQGTLRPQHF.